The rows below give T cell receptor beta chains drawn from one sample of a study of blood T cell repertoires in COVID-19. Data came from immunoSEQ multiplex PCR; TCRdb stores just in-frame clones and leaves some out. The sample carries under 200,000 clones, roughly 80% recorded once. Material for sequencing was peripheral blood. All receptors come from a man aged 55 to 69 with acute or convalescent COVID-19. Both conserved end residues are trimmed from each CDR3. A D gene is named only where the DNA matches it firmly.

v_call: TRBV29-1
d_call: TRBD1
cdr3_length: 12
cdr3_aa: SAGEGQGHTEAF

v_call: TRBV13
d_call: TRBD1
cdr3_length: 13
cdr3_aa: ASSPGRQGIFGYT

v_call: TRBV19
d_call: TRBD1
cdr3_length: 12
cdr3_aa: ATKPETGWYGYT

v_call: TRBV11-2
d_call: -
cdr3_length: 12
cdr3_aa: ASSLVPDQETQY

v_call: TRBV21-1
d_call: -
cdr3_length: 13
cdr3_aa: ASSIRGRLSNGYT

v_call: TRBV9
d_call: TRBD2
cdr3_length: 12
cdr3_aa: ASSASGRVGEQY

v_call: TRBV11-2
d_call: TRBD1
cdr3_length: 12
cdr3_aa: ASSKGQGGSEQF

v_call: TRBV14
d_call: -
cdr3_length: 12
cdr3_aa: ASSQGQGSGTQY

v_call: TRBV10-3
d_call: TRBD1
cdr3_length: 11
cdr3_aa: AISDGTAYEQY

v_call: TRBV7-2
d_call: -
cdr3_length: 13
cdr3_aa: ASSPRPGEGTEAF

v_call: TRBV12-5
d_call: TRBD1
cdr3_length: 14
cdr3_aa: ASGLERTGRTDTQY

v_call: TRBV5-5
d_call: -
cdr3_length: 12
cdr3_aa: ASSQAHSNQPQH

v_call: TRBV11-3
d_call: TRBD2
cdr3_length: 14
cdr3_aa: ASSSGASGGYNEQF

v_call: TRBV7-8
d_call: TRBD2
cdr3_length: 13
cdr3_aa: ASSPSGVGGETQY

v_call: TRBV7-9
d_call: -
cdr3_length: 11
cdr3_aa: ASSLRGQHEQY

v_call: TRBV7-3
d_call: -
cdr3_length: 11
cdr3_aa: ASSLGEHDGYT

v_call: TRBV7-3
d_call: TRBD1
cdr3_length: 11
cdr3_aa: ASSIGTGGEQY

v_call: TRBV7-2
d_call: TRBD1
cdr3_length: 15
cdr3_aa: ASSLVEGANVNYGYT

v_call: TRBV11-2
d_call: TRBD1
cdr3_length: 12
cdr3_aa: ASSLMGQINEQF

v_call: TRBV30
d_call: -
cdr3_length: 9
cdr3_aa: ALQGGAEAF

v_call: TRBV5-1
d_call: -
cdr3_length: 14
cdr3_aa: ASSLKGIQSTDTQY

v_call: TRBV6-5
d_call: -
cdr3_length: 11
cdr3_aa: ASTPRGSYEQY

v_call: TRBV19
d_call: TRBD2
cdr3_length: 13
cdr3_aa: ASRYTSGGANEQY

v_call: TRBV29-1
d_call: TRBD2
cdr3_length: 12
cdr3_aa: SGTDTGGYNEQF

v_call: TRBV12-3/TRBV12-4
d_call: -
cdr3_length: 11
cdr3_aa: ASRQTFLEKLF

v_call: TRBV4-1
d_call: -
cdr3_length: 13
cdr3_aa: ASSPGEGGGNTIY

v_call: TRBV3-1/TRBV3-2
d_call: -
cdr3_length: 13
cdr3_aa: ASSQGQGPTDTQY

v_call: TRBV5-1
d_call: TRBD2
cdr3_length: 11
cdr3_aa: ASSSGLAYEQY

v_call: TRBV28
d_call: -
cdr3_length: 12
cdr3_aa: ASIIQGKHTEAF

v_call: TRBV7-2
d_call: -
cdr3_length: 15
cdr3_aa: ASSLSARARSPYGYT

v_call: TRBV5-3
d_call: -
cdr3_length: 16
cdr3_aa: ARSSPRRQAKNTGELF

v_call: TRBV5-4
d_call: -
cdr3_length: 10
cdr3_aa: ASRSDNSPLH

v_call: TRBV11-1
d_call: -
cdr3_length: 12
cdr3_aa: ASSLESGAYEQY

v_call: TRBV29-1
d_call: TRBD1
cdr3_length: 13
cdr3_aa: SVRPGQGNTGELF

v_call: TRBV9
d_call: -
cdr3_length: 12
cdr3_aa: ASSVGRADYGYT

v_call: TRBV7-3
d_call: -
cdr3_length: 11
cdr3_aa: ASSHRETGELF

v_call: TRBV28
d_call: -
cdr3_length: 10
cdr3_aa: ASSQGFHEQF

v_call: TRBV6-5
d_call: -
cdr3_length: 9
cdr3_aa: ASTRGTEAF

v_call: TRBV10-3
d_call: -
cdr3_length: 12
cdr3_aa: AISESAGDDGYT

v_call: TRBV7-2
d_call: -
cdr3_length: 14
cdr3_aa: ASSPRQGGGTGELF

v_call: TRBV5-4
d_call: TRBD1
cdr3_length: 15
cdr3_aa: ASSPRAGTGGGETQY

v_call: TRBV5-1
d_call: -
cdr3_length: 9
cdr3_aa: ASSLAGIAF

v_call: TRBV30
d_call: -
cdr3_length: 11
cdr3_aa: AWSGDRYNEQF

v_call: TRBV11-2
d_call: -
cdr3_length: 13
cdr3_aa: ASSSLDSNTGELF

v_call: TRBV10-2
d_call: TRBD1
cdr3_length: 14
cdr3_aa: ASSERGTDRVSGYT

v_call: TRBV19
d_call: TRBD2
cdr3_length: 16
cdr3_aa: ASSIFGASGESSYEQY

v_call: TRBV10-3
d_call: TRBD1
cdr3_length: 12
cdr3_aa: AISVGQADYGYT

v_call: TRBV5-1
d_call: -
cdr3_length: 14
cdr3_aa: ASSLSGLSSYNEQF

v_call: TRBV5-4
d_call: -
cdr3_length: 13
cdr3_aa: ASSVGFGGDYGYT

v_call: TRBV6-1
d_call: TRBD1
cdr3_length: 14
cdr3_aa: ASSEAGTGDLYEQY

v_call: TRBV23-1
d_call: -
cdr3_length: 17
cdr3_aa: ASSQEWCTTPHQGEKLF

v_call: TRBV7-8
d_call: -
cdr3_length: 13
cdr3_aa: ASSLGPWTKNGYT

v_call: TRBV2
d_call: TRBD2
cdr3_length: 13
cdr3_aa: ASSEIAGGPGELF

v_call: TRBV19
d_call: TRBD1
cdr3_length: 13
cdr3_aa: ASSIRQGAQDGYT

v_call: TRBV5-1
d_call: TRBD1
cdr3_length: 13
cdr3_aa: ASREGTVVTGELF

v_call: TRBV5-4
d_call: TRBD1
cdr3_length: 12
cdr3_aa: ASSYRDRGTEAF

v_call: TRBV5-1
d_call: TRBD1
cdr3_length: 13
cdr3_aa: ASSFSGQGATEAF

v_call: TRBV6-5
d_call: TRBD1
cdr3_length: 13
cdr3_aa: ASSPGQGSSNEQF